This passage covers 3 T cell receptor beta chains from one sample sequenced in a study of technical replicates of blood from several donors. Sequencing was performed with immunoSEQ multiplex PCR; in TCRdb, only in-frame clones are kept and a portion is missing. The repertoire holds about 75,000 clones, 91% seen once, with 0.37% in the top ten. Sequencing was performed on T cells isolated from PBMCs. The receptors come from a human donor in good health. Some clones in this sample may be carry-over from other donors' samples.

The V and J genes are TRBV27 and TRBJ1-4; D not resolved. The length of the CDR3 is 15 residues. The V end lost 11 bases, the J end lost 0 bases, and 16 bases lay between the germline ends. CDR1 MNHEY and CDR2 SMNVEV come from the germline V gene (reference sequence). For the CDR3, the DNA is TGTGCCGCACCCCAAGAGGGCTCAACTAATGAAAAACTGTTTTTT. It yields the protein CAAPQEGSTNEKLFF.

The chain carries TRBV25-1 and TRBJ2-2; D is undetermined. The V gene's germline CDR1 is MGHDK and CDR2 SYGVNS. V lost 7 bases and J 8 bases, leaving 8 bases between the germline ends. CDR3 length equals 11 residues. CDR3 amino acids: CASMYGGELFF. CDR3 in DNA: TGTGCCAGCATGTACGGTGGGGAGCTGTTTTTT.

The chain employs TRBV14 and TRBJ1-2; 8 bases map to TRBD1. Per the germline V gene, CDR1 is SGHDN and CDR2 is FVKESK. Trimming took 3 bases from V and 5 from J; bases not matched to a gene: 8. CDR3 length: 15 residues. This CDR3 reads CASSHGPGGKYGYTF. CDR3 DNA: TGTGCCAGCAGCCACGGCCCAGGGGGCAAGTATGGCTACACCTTC.